The next 24 T cell receptor beta chains were all read from a single sample in a study of blood T cell repertoires in COVID-19. The assay was immunoSEQ multiplex PCR, and TCRdb's table has in-frame clones only and misses some. The sample has around 150,000 clones; roughly 93% are singletons. Sequencing input: peripheral blood. The receptor source for this set is a woman in her 50s with acute or convalescent COVID-19.

The chain joins TRBV5-8 to TRBJ1-1; D may be TRBD1 (5 bases). This CDR3 has 13 residues. V lost 5 bases, J lost 3 bases, and 11 bases lay in between. Germline V gives CDR1 SGHTS, CDR2 YDEGEE. The CDR3 loop is CASRPGGYTEAFF. The DNA of the CDR3 is TGTGCCAGCAGGCCTGGGGGGTACACTGAAGCTTTCTTT.

J is TRBJ2-1 and V is TRBV4-1; D remains ambiguous. Germline CDR1 and CDR2: MGHRA and YSYEKL. V dropped 2 bases and J dropped 0 bases, with 11 bases sitting between them. The CDR3 extends over 16 amino acids. The CDR3 bases are TGCGCCAGCAGCCAAATAGACATGATCTCCTACAATGAGCAGTTCTTC. The encoded protein is CASSQIDMISYNEQFF.

This chain uses TRBV3-1 (or the pseudogene TRBV3-2) with TRBJ2-3; D gene unclear. This CDR3 is 15 amino acids long. Per the germline V gene, CDR1 is LGHDT and CDR2 is YNNKEL (reference sequence). Trimming stripped 7 bases from V and 1 base from J, with 15 bases between. CDR3 nucleotide sequence: TGTGCCAGCACGGGTTCAATTTCGGGCACAGATACGCAGTATTTT. Translated: CASTGSISGTDTQYF.

The chain has TRBV19 and TRBJ2-1, with 9 bases lining up with TRBD1. This CDR3 is built from 12 residues. Trimming cost V 9 bases and J 13 bases; bases outside gene matches: 10. CDR1 and CDR2 (germline): LNHDA, SQIVND (reference sequence). The CDR3 DNA reads as TGTGCCAGCTCTAGACCGGGACAGGGCCAGTTCTTC. This gives the protein CASSRPGQGQFF.

The chain links TRBV30 to TRBJ1-5; D is uncertain. Between the trimmed V and J ends, which lost 2 bases and 0 bases, there was a span of 5 bases. This CDR3 has 13 amino acids. Germline assignment: CDR1 GTSNPN and CDR2 SVGIG (reference sequence). CDR3 DNA sequence: TGTGCCTGGAGTACTTATAGCAATCAGCCCCAGCATTTT. Translated, it gives CAWSTYSNQPQHF.

This clone has a single count. This chain joins TRBV11-2 and TRBJ2-1; no firm D call. V lost 5 bases and J lost 8, with 13 bases in between. Germline CDR1 is SGHAT and CDR2 is FQNNGV. This CDR3 is 13 amino acids long. This CDR3 is CASSPPNQDEQFF. CDR3 bases: TGTGCCAGCAGCCCACCCAACCAGGATGAGCAGTTCTTC.

This chain links TRBV14 with TRBJ1-3, with a possible D match to TRBD1 (5 bases). The V gene lost 1 base and the J gene lost 2 bases, with 9 bases spanning the gap. CDR3 size: 15 residues. Per the germline V gene, CDR1 is SGHDN and CDR2 is FVKESK. CDR3: CASSQVGDTGNTIYF. Here the CDR3 DNA reads TGTGCCAGCAGCCAAGTAGGGGATACTGGAAACACCATATATTTT.

The V gene is TRBV7-2, the J gene TRBJ2-7; TRBD1 aligns across 7 bases. This CDR3 is 15 amino acids long. Germline V gives CDR1 SGHTA, CDR2 FQGNSA. V gave up 3 bases and J gave up 3 bases; unmatched junction bases: 8. CDR3 in amino acids: CASSFRDSTLYEQYF. Written as DNA, the CDR3 is TGTGCCAGCAGCTTCCGGGACAGCACCCTCTACGAGCAGTACTTC.

CDR3 nucleotide sequence: TGTGCCAGCAGTTTACAGGGATTGGGCACCGGGGAGCTGTTTTTT. This translates into CASSLQGLGTGELFF. V is TRBV27 and J is TRBJ2-2, with D possibly being TRBD1 (5 bases). The CDR3 spans 15 residues. V lost 2 bases to trimming and J lost 4 bases, with 11 bases between them. From germline, CDR1 is MNHEY and CDR2 SMNVEV (reference sequence).

CDR3 amino acids: CASSPNLGDGYTF. The CDR3 DNA is TGTGCCAGCTCACCTAACTTAGGAGATGGCTACACCTTC. This rearrangement joins TRBV18 to TRBJ1-2, with unresolved D. With 3 bases removed from V and 6 bases from J, the gap between germline ends came to 11 bases. The germline V gene encodes CDR1 KGHSH and CDR2 LQKENI. The CDR3 is 13 amino acids.

The count of this clone is one. The gene calls are TRBV7-6 and TRBJ2-2, with D perhaps matching TRBD2 (6 bases). Per the germline V gene, CDR1 is SGHVS and CDR2 is FNYEAQ. V was shortened by 1 base and J by 0 bases, with 15 bases between the two germline ends. The CDR3 is 18 residues long. The CDR3 DNA sequence: TGTGCCAGCAGCTTAGAGCCCCCCCGGGGGACGAACACCGGGGAGCTGTTTTTT. Amino acids: CASSLEPPRGTNTGELFF.

The genes are TRBV5-1 and TRBJ1-1, with D unresolved. V lost 4 bases and J lost 1, with 14 bases in between. This CDR3 contains 15 residues. Germline V gene sequence: CDR1 SGHRS, CDR2 YFSETQ. The CDR3 here is CASSPGLLRNTEAFF. The DNA for the CDR3 is TGCGCCAGCAGCCCCGGACTGTTGAGGAACACTGAAGCTTTCTTT.

The V gene is TRBV10-3, the J gene TRBJ1-2; no definite D call. The CDR3 extends over 13 amino acids. The germline V and J ends were trimmed by 0 bases and 4 bases, with 6 bases remaining between them. CDR1 is ENHRY, CDR2 SYGVKD, per germline. CDR3 region: CAISESESYGYTF. The CDR3 region has the DNA TGTGCCATCAGTGAGTCTGAGTCCTATGGCTACACCTTC.

The V gene is TRBV3-1 (or the pseudogene TRBV3-2), the J gene TRBJ1-2; 9 bases align to TRBD1. The germline CDR1 and CDR2 sequences are LGHDT and YNNKEL (reference sequence). The CDR3 spans 16 residues. V shed 6 bases and J 3 bases; nucleotides not matched to a gene: 11. CDR3 protein: CASRRQGQGDHYGYTF. Written as DNA, the CDR3 is TGTGCCAGCAGACGGCAGGGACAGGGCGACCACTATGGCTACACCTTC.

The rearrangement joins TRBV4-3 to TRBJ1-2, with a possible D match to TRBD1 (6 bases). The germline gives CDR1 LGHNA, CDR2 YSLEER. Trimming left V 0 bases short and J 3 bases short, with 8 bases between. This CDR3 has 14 amino acids. Written as DNA, the CDR3 is TGCGCCAGCAGCCAAGAGCCAGGGGACTATGGCTACACCTTC. The encoded protein is CASSQEPGDYGYTF.

The rearrangement uses TRBV18 and TRBJ1-1; D not resolved. The germline gives CDR1 KGHSH, CDR2 LQKENI. V lost 6 bases and J lost 9, with 14 bases in between. The CDR3 loop spans 12 amino acids. The CDR3 DNA is TGTGCCAGCTCCCCCGGGAGACCAAAAGCTTTCTTT. Translating it yields CASSPGRPKAFF.

The V gene is TRBV24-1, the J gene TRBJ1-2, with D tentatively TRBD1 (6 bases). The V gene lost 5 bases and the J gene lost 4 bases, with 16 bases spanning the gap. The CDR3 is 15 amino acids. CDR1 KGHDR and CDR2 SFDVKD come from the germline V gene. The CDR3 DNA is TGTGCCACCAGTGGCCCGCTACAGGGCACCTATGGCTACACCTTC. This gives the protein CATSGPLQGTYGYTF.

The chain combines TRBV7-2 with TRBJ1-4, with 9 bases lining up with TRBD1. Germline-derived CDR1 and CDR2 are SGHTA and FQGNSA. The CDR3 runs 15 residues. The V and J ends lost 3 bases and 3 bases, in that order; junction bases with no gene match: 2. CDR3 sequence: CASSFGDRANEKLFF. The CDR3, as DNA: TGTGCCAGCAGCTTCGGGGACAGGGCTAATGAAAAACTGTTTTTT.

The rearrangement links TRBV18 to TRBJ1-2; TRBD1 might be the D (6 bases). The CDR3 runs 13 residues. V shed 3 bases and J shed 2 bases, with 7 bases lying between them. CDR1 and CDR2 from the germline V gene are KGHSH and LQKENI. CDR3 amino acids: CASSPGQNYGYTF. The CDR3, as DNA: TGTGCCAGCTCACCGGGACAAAACTATGGCTACACCTTC.

The chain combines TRBV6-5 with TRBJ2-1; TRBD1 might be the D (7 bases). Germline V gene lookup returns CDR1 MNHEY and CDR2 SVGAGI. The V end was cut by 0 bases, the J end by 4 bases, with 10 bases between. CDR3 length: 15 residues. DNA of the CDR3: TGTGCCAGCAGTTACTCGTCAGGGGGGTACAATGAGCAGTTCTTC. Protein: CASSYSSGGYNEQFF.

The V gene is TRBV5-4, the J gene TRBJ1-1, with D perhaps matching TRBD1 (5 bases). CDR3 length: 14 amino acids. CDR1 and CDR2 from the germline V gene are SGHNT and YYREEE (reference sequence). V was clipped by 6 bases and J by 1 base, with 13 bases between them. DNA for the CDR3: TGTGCCAGCACCTATGGGGCAGAGAACACTGAAGCTTTCTTT. It codes for CASTYGAENTEAFF.

This rearrangement joins TRBV19 to TRBJ2-7; D is possibly TRBD2 (6 bases). Trimming removed 3 bases from V and 1 base from J, with 10 bases in between. The germline V gene has CDR1 LNHDA and CDR2 SQIVND (reference sequence). The CDR3 has 14 amino acids. The CDR3 region has the DNA TGTGCCAGTAGTATGGAGGGCAGTTCCTACGAGCAGTACTTC. Residues: CASSMEGSSYEQYF.

V is TRBV15 and J is TRBJ1-6; 9 bases map to TRBD1. The CDR3 contains 16 residues. Germline loops: CDR1 LNHNV, CDR2 YYDKDF (reference sequence). V trimming: 6 bases; J trimming: 7 bases; junction bases outside the gene matches: 10. Here the CDR3 DNA reads TGTGCCACCAGAAGTCCTCGGACAGGGGTAAATTCACCCCTCCACTTT. It is translated as CATRSPRTGVNSPLHF.

This sequence joins TRBV6-6 and TRBJ2-1; 7 bases are a match to TRBD1. The germline CDR1 and CDR2 sequences are MNHNY and SVGAGI (reference sequence). The ends lost 6 bases at V and 5 bases at J; junction bases unmatched: 7. This CDR3 region has 14 residues. CDR3 sequence (DNA): TGTGCCAGCAGCCCATTTCAGGGGGACAATGAGCAGTTCTTC. Its protein is CASSPFQGDNEQFF.